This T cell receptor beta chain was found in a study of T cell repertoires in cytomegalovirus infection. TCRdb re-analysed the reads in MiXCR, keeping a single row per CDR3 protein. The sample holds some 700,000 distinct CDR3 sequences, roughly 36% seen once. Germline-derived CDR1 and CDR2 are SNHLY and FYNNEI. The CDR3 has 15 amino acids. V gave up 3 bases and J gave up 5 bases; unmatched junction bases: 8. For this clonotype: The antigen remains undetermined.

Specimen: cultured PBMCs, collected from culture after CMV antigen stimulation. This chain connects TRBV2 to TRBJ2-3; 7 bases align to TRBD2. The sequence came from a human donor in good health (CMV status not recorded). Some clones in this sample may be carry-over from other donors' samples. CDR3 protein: CASSDGAGDLDTQYF. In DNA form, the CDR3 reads TGTGCCAGCAGTGACGGCGCGGGGGACCTAGATACGCAGTATTTT.